These 10 T cell receptor beta chains originate from one sample sequenced in a study of high-grade serous ovarian cancer treatment subgroups. Tumor samples were obtained before definitive surgery or chemotherapy. Here immunoSEQ multiplex PCR was the method, and the copy in TCRdb shows in-frame clones only, minus some. Seen here are about 18,000 clones, about 75% observed once, and the top ten hold approximately 6%. Sequencing was done on a sample of tumor tissue. These receptors all come from a human donor with high-grade serous ovarian cancer.

V is TRBV7-2 and J is TRBJ2-1; 9 positions agree with TRBD2. This CDR3 has 16 residues. With 1 base clipped from V and 5 bases from J, the junction kept 6 bases outside the gene matches. CDR1 and CDR2 from the germline V gene are SGHTA and FQGNSA. This chain's CDR3 is CASSLVLAGVHNEQFF. As DNA, the CDR3 is TGTGCCAGCAGCTTAGTTTTAGCGGGAGTCCACAATGAGCAGTTCTTC.

The chain joins TRBV7-9 to TRBJ1-2, with D tentatively TRBD1 (5 bases). V lost 4 bases and J 6 bases, leaving 12 bases between the germline ends. The CDR3 spans 13 residues. Germline loops: CDR1 SEHNR, CDR2 FQNEAQ (reference sequence). CDR3 nucleotides: TGTGCCAGCAGCTACCAGGGTACGGATGGCTACACCTTC. It is translated as CASSYQGTDGYTF.

The chain couples TRBV7-9 to TRBJ2-2; D is uncertain. CDR1 and CDR2 (germline): SEHNR, FQNEAQ (reference sequence). V was cut by 4 bases and J by 3 bases, with 9 bases left in between. This CDR3 contains 14 residues. DNA for the CDR3: TGTGCCAGCAGCTCGTCTACATACACCGGGGAGCTGTTTTTT. Translation: CASSSSTYTGELFF.

The table lists this clone with a count of one. V usage is TRBV5-1 and J usage is TRBJ2-4; 9 bases agree with TRBD1. CDR3 length: 14 residues. The J segment lost 6 bases and the V segment lost 2 bases, leaving 3 bases of the junction unmatched. CDR1 is SGHRS, CDR2 YFSETQ, per germline. CDR3 amino acids: CASSFTGGGNIQYF. In DNA form, the CDR3 reads TGCGCCAGCAGCTTCACAGGGGGCGGAAACATTCAGTACTTC.

The chain joins TRBV29-1 to TRBJ2-3; D gene ambiguous. This CDR3 region has 12 residues. The germline V gene encodes CDR1 SQVTM and CDR2 ANQGSEA. With 4 bases removed from V and 0 bases from J, the gap between germline ends came to 5 bases. The CDR3 region has the DNA TGCAGCGTTGGTGGGAGCACAGATACGCAGTATTTT. Its translation: CSVGGSTDTQYF.

The CDR3 region is CASSQDHGTGGGYTF. CDR3 coding DNA: TGCGCCAGCAGCCAAGATCATGGTACAGGCGGAGGCTACACCTTC. The gene calls are TRBV4-1 and TRBJ1-2; TRBD1 might be the D (5 bases). The germline V gene has CDR1 MGHRA and CDR2 YSYEKL. V shed 0 bases and J shed 8 bases, with 16 bases lying between them. The CDR3 is 15 amino acids.

This clone was picked up a small number of times. V usage is TRBV6-6 and J usage is TRBJ1-1; perhaps TRBD1 as D (5 bases). The CDR3 totals 14 residues. Trimming took off 2 bases at V and 4 bases at J, with 11 bases between the two ends. CDR1 and CDR2 from the germline V gene are MNHNY and SVGAGI (reference sequence). CDR3 protein: CASSYRGFGTEAFF. CDR3 coding DNA: TGTGCCAGCAGTTACCGGGGGTTTGGCACTGAAGCTTTCTTT.

The chain uses TRBV27 and TRBJ1-1; 10 bases align to TRBD1. CDR1 is MNHEY and CDR2 is SMNVEV in the germline V gene (reference sequence). V lost 0 bases, J lost 3 bases, and 4 bases stayed unmatched. The CDR3 has 16 amino acids. The CDR3 sequence is CASSLSGQGFDTEAFF. As DNA, the CDR3 is TGTGCCAGCAGTTTATCGGGACAGGGGTTCGACACTGAAGCTTTCTTT.

CDR3 DNA: TGTGCCATCAGCAATGCCGGGGGAGGCACTGAAGCTTTCTTT. Translated: CAISNAGGGTEAFF. The chain carries TRBV10-3 and TRBJ1-1; tentatively, D is TRBD1 (5 bases). There are 14 residues in the CDR3. Germline V gives CDR1 ENHRY, CDR2 SYGVKD. Trimming pared 6 bases from V and 4 bases from J, leaving 15 bases between.

The chain has TRBV9 and TRBJ2-3; D is perhaps TRBD1 (6 bases). CDR1 SGDLS and CDR2 YYNGEE come from the germline V gene. Trimming left V 0 bases short and J 3 bases short, with 23 bases between. CDR3 length: 19 amino acids. Written as DNA, the CDR3 is TGTGCCAGCAGCGTAGAGGGGAGCGGTTGGGGGCGAAAAACAGATACGCAGTATTTT. Amino acid sequence: CASSVEGSGWGRKTDTQYF.